The following is a T cell receptor beta chain sequence with its context. Its matching antigen is unknown. The CDR3 loop spans 15 amino acids. V shed 4 bases, J shed 8 bases, and the junction held 4 bases outside the gene matches. With molecular barcodes, quantitative 5'-RACE was used to make the TCR beta libraries. MiXCR, run by TCRdb on the 5' RACE reads, gives a single entry per CDR3 protein. The data show a few hundred thousand distinct CDR3 sequences, 20% to 30% seen once. This record comes from a study of CD8 T cells in ankylosing spondylitis. General study findings and limits: A motif of eight highly homologous TCR beta variants was seen as apparently characteristic of ankylosing spondylitis blood. Past studies reported some motif variants in reactive arthritis synovial fluid and blood. Researchers reportedly found disease-linked clones significantly enriched in matched ankylosing spondylitis synovial fluid.

The sequence was obtained from a male donor with ankylosing spondylitis or in good health (not recorded which). Sequencing was done on a sample of blood, either unsorted or a sorted T cell fraction (not recorded which). The J gene is TRBJ2-1, the V gene TRBV12-3 or TRBV12-4; 14 nucleotides align to TRBD2. CDR3: CASSSGTSGGHEQFF. CDR3 in DNA: TGTGCCAGCAGTTCCGGGACTAGCGGGGGCCATGAGCAGTTCTTC.